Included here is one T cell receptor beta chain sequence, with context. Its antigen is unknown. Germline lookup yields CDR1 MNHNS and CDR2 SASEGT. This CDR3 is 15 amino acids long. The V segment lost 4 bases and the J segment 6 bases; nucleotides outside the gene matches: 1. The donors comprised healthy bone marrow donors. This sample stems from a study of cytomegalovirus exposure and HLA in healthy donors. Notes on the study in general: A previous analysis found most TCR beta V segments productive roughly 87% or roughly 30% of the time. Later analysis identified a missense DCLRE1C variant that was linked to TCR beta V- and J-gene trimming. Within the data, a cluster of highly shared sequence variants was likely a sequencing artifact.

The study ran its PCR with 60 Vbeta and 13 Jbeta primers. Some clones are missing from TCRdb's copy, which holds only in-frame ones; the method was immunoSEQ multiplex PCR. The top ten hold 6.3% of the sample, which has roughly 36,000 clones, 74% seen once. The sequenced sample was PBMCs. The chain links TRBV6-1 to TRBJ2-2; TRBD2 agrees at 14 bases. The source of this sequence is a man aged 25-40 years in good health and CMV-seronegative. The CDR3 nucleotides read TGTGCCAGCAGTGGACTAGCGGGGGGGCCCGGGGAGCTGTTTTTT. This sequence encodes CASSGLAGGPGELFF.